This T cell receptor beta chain is from a study of beta chain features in type 1 diabetes. Germline lookup yields CDR1 PRHDT and CDR2 FYEKMQ (reference sequence). The CDR3 length is 15 residues. Trimming took 5 bases from V and 0 from J, leaving 11 bases between them. TCRB transcripts that were expressed got sequenced, as all of the isolated RNA had been reverse transcribed. Assay: immunoSEQ multiplex PCR; the TCRdb copy retains only in-frame clones and omits some. Among some 230,000 clones listed, about 10% were seen once. J is TRBJ1-3 and V is TRBV13; D not certain. The receptor was derived from a woman aged 18-29 years in good health. Specimen: naive CD4+ T cells from blood. The CDR3 is CASSPEGRSGNTIYF. CDR3 in DNA: TGTGCCAGCAGCCCAGAGGGTCGCTCTGGAAACACCATATATTTT.